This T cell receptor beta chain was captured by sequencing in a study of T cell repertoires in cytomegalovirus infection. For the study at large: Public TCR beta signatures were indicative of both CMV infection and a matching HLA type.

Notes on the study in general: Public TCR beta family frequency separated CMV-and-HLA carriers, including in an independent cohort. Clonotypes of TCR beta that were HLA-C-restricted and CMV-specific dominated the ex vivo response.

MiXCR, run by TCRdb on the reads, gives a single entry per CDR3 protein. In the table there are around 300,000 distinct CDR3 sequences, 20% to 25% of which are singletons. CDR3 length: 17 residues. With 6 bases clipped from V and 7 bases from J, the junction kept 17 bases outside the gene matches. Germline assignment: CDR1 MNHEY and CDR2 SVGAGI. This clonotype turned up a few times. What it recognizes is unknown. The source of this sequence is a human donor in good health (CMV status not recorded). Some clones in this sample may be carry-over from other donors' samples. V and J are TRBV6-5 and TRBJ2-3; 9 bases fit TRBD2. The material was cultured PBMCs, obtained from culture after CMV antigen stimulation. The CDR3 sequence is CASSPEITSGRENTQYF. The CDR3 DNA follows: TGTGCCAGCAGCCCCGAAATTACTAGCGGGCGGGAAAATACGCAGTATTTT.